This T cell receptor (beta chain) was captured by sequencing in a study of T cells in Graves' hyperthyroidism and ophthalmopathy (dated by TCRdb to about 2019). Study-level background: TCR V-J signatures able to tell the groups apart were searched for in a discovery cohort of some 100 patients, of whom roughly 42 had Graves' ophthalmopathy and around 58 had stable Graves' hyperthyroidism. An independent validation cohort of under 20 hyperthyroidism patients and 17 patients who later progressed to ophthalmopathy tested prospective prediction of ophthalmopathy. The 95 to 100 discovery patients were randomly split 7:3 into training and test sets. The study also compared thyroid tissue and blood T-cell repertoires from five or six Graves' hyperthyroidism patients. After sampling, hyperthyroidism patients received methimazole starting at 30 mg daily, and ophthalmopathy patients received high-dose intravenous methylprednisolone. The paper reports TCR Vbeta CDR3 sequencing of 130 to 150 peripheral blood samples: fewer than 50 ophthalmopathy, fewer than 85 hyperthyroidism and around 17 progressor patients. On the study overall, not on this receptor specifically: In validation, the model predicted progression to ophthalmopathy a median of roughly 6.1 months before onset, with 70% to 71% sensitivity and around 76% specificity. A model built on a 13 V-J signature distinguished ophthalmopathy from stable hyperthyroidism, reaching roughly 88% sensitivity and about 81% specificity in cross-validation and 80%/75% in testing. No statistical method was used to fix the sample size in advance, and group allocation was not hidden from the investigators. Most expanded thyroid clonotypes (frequency above 0.001) were also detected in blood, suggesting blood repertoires may reflect thyroid immune responses.

A patient counted as having stable Graves' hyperthyroidism if no progression to ophthalmopathy occurred over 18 months of follow-up. The hyperthyroidism patients were between 18 and 65 years old and newly diagnosed, with a disease duration of less than 2 months. Any patient with an uncontrolled infection, another autoimmune disease, pregnancy or lactation was excluded. Diagnoses relied on clinical symptoms, serum thyroxine and TRAb, thyroid ultrasound and orbital computed tomography. Total RNA was extracted using Trizol reagent, and RNA quality was assessed on an Agilent 2100 Bioanalyzer. As encoded in the germline V gene (reference sequence), CDR1 is DFQATT while CDR2 is SNEGSKA. V and J lose 0 bases and 8 bases, and a span of 13 bases separates them. The CDR3 covers 13 residues, taking in both the cysteine and the phenylalanine. The read is trimmed to its CDR3 DNA, 39 bases read in frame from base 1.

A note on this clonotype: Its recognized antigen is unknown. Base qualities are not recorded, but no much larger clone differs from it by a single base.

Amplification of TCR beta CDR3 regions was carried out from RNA transcripts. The first round of RT-PCR for the TCR CDR3 was performed with the HTBI primer set and the Qiagen OneStep RT-PCR kit. A second multiplex PCR round built the libraries, followed by size selection and purification. Sequencing of the libraries was done on an Illumina HiSeq2000 using paired-end 100 bp reads. Processing in the source paper ran as follows. SOAPnuke was used to process the raw data, removing reads that contained adapters or uncalled bases, had a mean Phred below 15, or lacked an exact match to the constant primer or identifier. COPE v1.2.5 was used to merge the high-quality paired reads, and each unique nucleotide sequence was defined as a clonotype. MiTCR v1.1 was used to align the clonotypes against IMGT TRBV, TRBD and TRBJ reference segments. The analysis was restricted to V-J combinations with a frequency above 0.0001, which together covered 99.2% of the repertoires. The TCS score was defined as the ratio of F50 (clonal expansion) to E x V (chaos), calculated using BLOSUM62-based TCRdist between CDR3 peptides within each V-J. Welch's t-statistics and random forest reduced 450 to 600 V-J features to roughly 13, which were used in a naive Bayes classifier (R e1071). The similarity between thyroid and blood repertoires was quantified using the Morisita-Horn index. TCRdb handled the public reads itself, with Q25 trimming in fastp and clone calling in MiXCR, and kept productive beta chains. Rows merge per CDR3 protein into single entries with the most common DNA and genes. It is TCRdb's table, rather than the study itself, that gives the V and J calls and clone size. Within this sample are about 580,000 distinct CDR3 sequences, with approximately 44% of them counted one time only. About 7.8% of the sample comes from the top ten.

Recombination joined TRBV20-1 with TRBJ1-2; perhaps TRBD1 is the D gene, with 5 bases matching. Material for sequencing was peripheral blood or thyroid tissue (not recorded which). This sequence was found in a woman younger than 35 with Graves' hyperthyroidism. The sequenced DNA: TGCAGTGCTAGAGATTCAGGGTGGAGCGGCTACACCTTC. Protein translation: CSARDSGWSGYTF.